This TCR beta chain comes out of a study of shared clonotypes between healthy human individuals. Study-level findings and limits: Estimated richness was generally greater in naive than memory subsets.

The data were produced by immunoSEQ multiplex PCR, yet TCRdb's version contains in-frame clones alone and is incomplete. The sample shows some 580,000 clones, roughly 98% of them seen only once. Naive CD8 cells comprised CD45RO-negative, CCR7-positively selected cells, excluding terminally differentiated effector memory CD45RA+ cells. As for this clone: The antigen is not known.

V was trimmed by 1 base and J by 0 bases, leaving 7 bases between them. Germline values: CDR1 SGHAT, CDR2 FQNNGV. CDR3 length equals 15 residues. Input material: naive CD8+ T cells sorted from blood. The chain employs TRBV11-2 and TRBJ2-1, with D uncertain. The clonotype comes from a man younger than 40 in good health. CDR3 sequence reads: CASSLAANSYNEQFF. The DNA of the CDR3 is TGTGCCAGCAGCTTAGCCGCCAACTCCTACAATGAGCAGTTCTTC.